The 6 T cell receptor beta chains listed next were all sequenced from one sample in a study of cytomegalovirus exposure and HLA in healthy donors. TCRdb keeps only in-frame clones here, not all; method: immunoSEQ multiplex PCR. Of approximately 160,000 clones in the sample, around four fifths were seen once. Specimen: PBMCs. These receptors came from a man aged 30 to 45 in good health and CMV-seropositive.

In DNA form, the CDR3 reads TGTGCCTGGAGAAAGGGGGCGGACAGGGGCGGAATCTACACCTTC. Its protein product is CAWRKGADRGGIYTF. The V and J genes are TRBV30 and TRBJ1-2, with 9 bases identical to TRBD1. The J segment lost 10 bases and the V segment lost 3 bases, leaving 15 bases of the junction unmatched. This CDR3 spans 15 amino acids. Germline V gene data show CDR1 as GTSNPN and CDR2 as SVGIG (reference sequence). Supplemented by reference TRBV30 and TRBJ1-2, the full variable domain reads SQTIHQWPATLVQPVGSPLSLECTVEGTSNPNLYWYRQAAGRGLQLLFYSVGIGQISSEVPQNLSASRPQDRQFILSSKKLLLSDSGFYLCAWRKGADRGGIYTFGSGTRLTVV.

This rearrangement joins TRBV9 to TRBJ1-3; no clear D. There are 16 residues in the CDR3. Germline CDR1 is SGDLS and CDR2 is YYNGEE. V was pared by 1 base and J by 0 bases, with 11 bases between. In DNA form, the CDR3 reads TGTGCCAGCAGCGTAACCTGGGCAGCCTCTGGAAACACCATATATTTT. Its protein product is CASSVTWAASGNTIYF. Full variable domain (outside the CDR3, taken from reference TRBV9 and TRBJ1-3): DSGVTQTPKHLITATGQRVTLRCSPRSGDLSVYWYQQSLDQGLQFLIQYYNGEERAKGNILERFSAQQFPDLHSELNLSSLELGDSALYFCASSVTWAASGNTIYFGEGSWLTVV.

This clone showed up just once. The chain links TRBV5-1 to TRBJ2-6; D possibly corresponds to TRBD1 (6 bases). Germline V gives CDR1 SGHRS, CDR2 YFSETQ. The CDR3 consists of 16 residues. Trimming removed 1 base at V and 4 bases at J, with 12 bases between. CDR3 amino acids: CASSLQAGAGANVLTF. For the CDR3, the DNA is TGCGCCAGCAGCTTGCAGGCAGGGGCCGGGGCCAACGTCCTGACTTTC.

The DNA for the CDR3 is TGCGCCAGCAGCCGATTCAGGGGGCTTCCCTACGAGCAGTACTTC. Its protein product is CASSRFRGLPYEQYF. The chain uses TRBV4-1 and TRBJ2-7; 8 bases match TRBD1. This CDR3 spans 15 amino acids. With V trimmed by 4 bases and J by 2 bases, 7 bases remained unmatched. The germline CDR1 and CDR2 sequences are MGHRA and YSYEKL.

The chain has TRBV25-1 and TRBJ1-4, with D possibly TRBD1 on 6 matching bases. V lost 4 bases to trimming and J lost 4 bases, with 22 bases between them. The CDR3 is 18 amino acids. Germline CDR1 MGHDK, CDR2 SYGVNS. The CDR3 loop is CASSATPGTRDFNEKLFF. The CDR3 nucleotides read TGTGCCAGCAGTGCAACTCCCGGGACACGCGACTTTAATGAAAAACTGTTTTTT.

The chain recombines TRBV19 with TRBJ2-7; 8 bases map to TRBD2. The V gene end was trimmed by 3 bases and the J gene end by 6 bases; junction bases not matched to a gene: 13. CDR1 is LNHDA, CDR2 SQIVND, per germline (reference sequence). The CDR3 sequence is 16 residues long. This chain's CDR3 is CASSIQAGGLAREQYF. For the CDR3, the DNA is TGTGCCAGTAGTATTCAGGCGGGGGGTCTCGCTCGCGAGCAGTACTTC. Full variable domain (missing parts from reference TRBV19 and TRBJ2-7): DGGITQSPKYLFRKEGQNVTLSCEQNLNHDAMYWYRQDPGQGLRLIYYSQIVNDFQKGDIAEGYSVSREKKESFPLTVTSAQKNPTAFYLCASSIQAGGLAREQYFGPGTRLTVT.